This TCR beta chain was identified in a study of CD8+ T cells in alopecia areata. Treatment specified: oral pan-JAK inhibitor, 5-10 mg twice daily. In each case, RNA was isolated and then reverse transcribed into cDNA as the sequencing template. Only in-frame clones appear in the TCRdb table, and some are missing; sequencing was by immunoSEQ multiplex PCR. The table records 100,000 to 150,000 clones, roughly 50% of them present only once. A word on this clone: Relative to the germline gene, one junction end is altered; a read error may explain this.

The CDR3 has 16 amino acids. Per the germline V gene, CDR1 is KGHSH and CDR2 is LQKENI. The receptor's source is a human donor with alopecia areata. Sample: CD8+ T cells sorted from blood, taken at week 4, from a patient treated with tofacitinib. This chain connects TRBV18 to TRBJ2-4; TRBD1 agrees at 10 bases. CDR3 protein: CASSPPTGQGKNTQYF. CDR3 in DNA: TGTGCCAGCTCACCACCCACGGGACAGGGGAAAAACACTCAGTACTTC.